A selection of T cell receptor beta chains follows, all from one sample in a study of regulatory dendritic cells for organ transplantation. The assay was immunoSEQ multiplex PCR, and TCRdb's table has in-frame clones only and misses some. The sample carries over 25,000 clones, about four fifths recorded once. Sequencing was carried out using naive CD4+ T cells from blood. These receptors were obtained from a human donor in good health. CDR3s include the opening cysteine and the closing phenylalanine or tryptophan. Fields, in order: D gene, V gene, clone size, J gene, CDR3 protein, CDR3 DNA. A D gene is named only where the DNA matches it firmly. Clone size, where shown, is once, few, many, or a class for clones that have expanded.

d_gene: NA; v_gene: TRBV21-1; abundance: NA; j_gene: TRBJ1-5; CDR3aa: CASRVTTGGLRQPQHF; CDR3nt: TGTGCCAGCAGAGTAACGACAGGGGGTCTACGTCAGCCCCAGCATTTT
d_gene: NA; v_gene: TRBV4-1; abundance: once; j_gene: TRBJ2-5; CDR3aa: CASSPSRTVQETQYF; CDR3nt: TGCGCCAGCAGCCCGTCCCGGACAGTCCAAGAGACCCAGTACTTC
d_gene: TRBD1; v_gene: TRBV6-1; abundance: NA; j_gene: TRBJ1-2; CDR3aa: CASSMGPGQQNGYTF; CDR3nt: TGTGCCAGCAGCATGGGGCCGGGACAGCAGAACGGCTACACCTTC
d_gene: TRBD1; v_gene: TRBV7-2; abundance: NA; j_gene: TRBJ1-6; CDR3aa: CASSLGGQARALHF; CDR3nt: TGTGCCAGCAGCTTAGGAGGACAGGCTAGGGCCCTCCACTTT
d_gene: NA; v_gene: TRBV5-4; abundance: NA; j_gene: TRBJ1-2; CDR3aa: CASSLSNFYGYTF; CDR3nt: TGTGCCAGCAGCTTATCTAACTTCTATGGCTACACCTTC
d_gene: NA; v_gene: TRBV5-8; abundance: NA; j_gene: TRBJ1-2; CDR3aa: CASSLQKGRYGYTF; CDR3nt: TGTGCCAGCAGCTTACAGAAGGGGAGGTATGGCTACACCTTC
d_gene: NA; v_gene: TRBV2; abundance: few; j_gene: TRBJ1-5; CDR3aa: CASVEAINQPQHF; CDR3nt: TGTGCCAGCGTCGAGGCTATTAATCAGCCCCAGCATTTT
d_gene: NA; v_gene: TRBV6-1; abundance: NA; j_gene: TRBJ1-2; CDR3aa: CASLPAGGMQGYTF; CDR3nt: TGTGCCAGTTTGCCGGCGGGGGGAATGCAGGGCTACACCTTC
d_gene: TRBD2; v_gene: TRBV9; abundance: once; j_gene: TRBJ2-3; CDR3aa: CASSVVSGGRDTQYF; CDR3nt: TGTGCCAGCAGCGTAGTAAGCGGGGGGCGAGATACGCAGTATTTT
d_gene: NA; v_gene: TRBV27; abundance: once; j_gene: TRBJ2-7; CDR3aa: CASSLRLIAEGYSYEQYF; CDR3nt: TGTGCCAGCAGTTTGCGTTTGATAGCGGAGGGATACTCCTACGAGCAGTACTTC
d_gene: TRBD1; v_gene: TRBV6-6; abundance: NA; j_gene: TRBJ1-1; CDR3aa: CASSTLGQGDTEAFF; CDR3nt: TGTGCCAGCAGTACCTTAGGACAGGGAGATACTGAAGCTTTCTTT
d_gene: NA; v_gene: TRBV6-5; abundance: NA; j_gene: TRBJ1-2; CDR3aa: CASRVGTSNYGYTF; CDR3nt: TGTGCCAGCAGAGTCGGGACATCTAACTATGGCTACACCTTC
d_gene: NA; v_gene: TRBV11-3; abundance: NA; j_gene: TRBJ2-7; CDR3aa: CASSLLYQGEQYF; CDR3nt: TGTGCCAGCAGCTTACTGTACCAGGGCGAGCAGTACTTC
d_gene: NA; v_gene: TRBV4-2; abundance: once; j_gene: TRBJ2-6; CDR3aa: CASSQGMTGVSGANVLTF; CDR3nt: TGTGCCAGCAGCCAAGGGATGACAGGAGTCTCTGGGGCCAACGTCCTGACTTTC
d_gene: NA; v_gene: TRBV2; abundance: few; j_gene: TRBJ1-1; CDR3aa: CASSEGSTEAFF; CDR3nt: TGTGCCAGCAGTGAGGGCAGCACTGAAGCTTTCTTT
d_gene: TRBD1; v_gene: TRBV7-2; abundance: NA; j_gene: TRBJ1-5; CDR3aa: CASSPDRGNQPQHF; CDR3nt: TGTGCCAGCAGCCCAGACAGGGGCAATCAGCCCCAGCATTTT
d_gene: NA; v_gene: TRBV11-3; abundance: NA; j_gene: TRBJ1-4; CDR3aa: CASSSRTRSEKLFF; CDR3nt: TGTGCCAGCAGCTCCAGAACCAGGTCTGAAAAACTGTTTTTT
d_gene: NA; v_gene: TRBV7-9; abundance: NA; j_gene: TRBJ1-4; CDR3aa: CASSANGATNEKLFF; CDR3nt: TGTGCCAGCAGCGCAAACGGTGCAACTAATGAAAAACTGTTTTTT
d_gene: NA; v_gene: TRBV6-1; abundance: NA; j_gene: TRBJ2-2; CDR3aa: CASSEVGAGELFF; CDR3nt: TGTGCCAGCAGTGAAGTAGGGGCCGGGGAGCTGTTTTTT
d_gene: NA; v_gene: TRBV7-2; abundance: NA; j_gene: TRBJ2-2; CDR3aa: CASSLRQINTGELFF; CDR3nt: TGTGCCAGCAGCCTCCGACAGATAAACACCGGGGAGCTGTTTTTT
d_gene: NA; v_gene: TRBV6-5; abundance: NA; j_gene: TRBJ1-2; CDR3aa: CASSYSQNYGYTF; CDR3nt: TGTGCCAGCAGTTACTCCCAGAACTATGGCTACACCTTC
d_gene: NA; v_gene: TRBV7-2; abundance: NA; j_gene: TRBJ2-2; CDR3aa: CASSPYKDSRVFF; CDR3nt: TGTGCCAGCAGCCCGTACAAAGACAGCCGCGTGTTTTTT
d_gene: NA; v_gene: TRBV19; abundance: NA; j_gene: TRBJ1-2; CDR3aa: CASNQGRRVNYGYTF; CDR3nt: TGTGCCAGTAACCAGGGAAGAAGAGTCAACTATGGCTACACCTTC
d_gene: NA; v_gene: TRBV6-1; abundance: NA; j_gene: TRBJ1-2; CDR3aa: CASRRQESYGYTF; CDR3nt: TGTGCCAGCAGACGACAGGAAAGCTATGGCTACACCTTC
d_gene: NA; v_gene: TRBV5-6; abundance: NA; j_gene: TRBJ1-1; CDR3aa: CASTSSAGQTEAFF; CDR3nt: TGTGCCAGCACCTCCTCGGCAGGGCAAACTGAAGCTTTCTTT
d_gene: TRBD1; v_gene: TRBV5-1; abundance: NA; j_gene: TRBJ1-2; CDR3aa: CASSWGTGGEYGYTF; CDR3nt: TGCGCCAGCAGCTGGGGGACAGGGGGCGAGTATGGCTACACCTTC
d_gene: NA; v_gene: TRBV18; abundance: few; j_gene: TRBJ1-2; CDR3aa: CASSPEQNYGYTF; CDR3nt: TGTGCCAGCTCACCTGAGCAAAACTATGGCTACACCTTC
d_gene: NA; v_gene: TRBV4-1; abundance: NA; j_gene: TRBJ1-4; CDR3aa: CASSPHRDREKLFF; CDR3nt: TGCGCCAGCAGCCCCCACAGGGATCGGGAAAAACTGTTTTTT
d_gene: NA; v_gene: TRBV6-1; abundance: NA; j_gene: TRBJ1-2; CDR3aa: CASSERGGTDGYTF; CDR3nt: TGTGCCAGCAGTGAAAGAGGAGGGACGGATGGCTACACCTTC
d_gene: TRBD1; v_gene: TRBV7-9; abundance: NA; j_gene: TRBJ1-4; CDR3aa: CASSRGQGVEKLFF; CDR3nt: TGTGCCAGCAGCCGGGGACAGGGGGTTGAAAAACTGTTTTTT
d_gene: NA; v_gene: TRBV5-1; abundance: NA; j_gene: TRBJ1-1; CDR3aa: CASTPGGEMDTEAFF; CDR3nt: TGCGCCAGTACGCCGGGAGGGGAGATGGACACTGAAGCTTTCTTT
d_gene: NA; v_gene: TRBV7-3; abundance: NA; j_gene: TRBJ2-5; CDR3aa: CASSLSGRRSQETQYF; CDR3nt: TGTGCCAGCAGCTTAAGTGGGAGAAGAAGCCAAGAGACCCAGTACTTC
d_gene: NA; v_gene: TRBV28; abundance: NA; j_gene: TRBJ2-1; CDR3aa: CASMGSQGTYNEQFF; CDR3nt: TGTGCCAGCATGGGGAGCCAGGGGACCTACAATGAGCAGTTCTTC
d_gene: TRBD1; v_gene: TRBV5-1; abundance: NA; j_gene: TRBJ1-1; CDR3aa: CASRRQGHEAFF; CDR3nt: TGCGCCAGCAGACGACAGGGGCATGAAGCTTTCTTT
d_gene: NA; v_gene: TRBV5-6; abundance: NA; j_gene: TRBJ2-1; CDR3aa: CASSRGNNEQFF; CDR3nt: TGTGCCAGCAGTAGGGGTAACAATGAGCAGTTCTTC
d_gene: TRBD1; v_gene: TRBV5-6; abundance: NA; j_gene: TRBJ2-1; CDR3aa: CASSFYGTEGNEQFF; CDR3nt: TGTGCCAGCAGCTTCTACGGGACAGAGGGCAATGAGCAGTTCTTC